Listed here are 30 T cell receptor beta chains from one sample, sequenced in a study of OX40 agonist ivuxolimab in advanced cancers. To prepare the library, the immunoSEQ multiplex PCR assay was applied. Imported from immuneACCESS, the table was reduced by TCRdb to in-frame sequences with V and J called. These copies leave out some clones; in studies compared against another copy, an unresolved V gene accounts for under half, and the cause of the remainder is not known. Across this sample there are 15,000 to 20,000 clones, with 70% to 90% seen only once. The top ten clones comprise 26% of the sample. This material consisted of CD4+ or CD8+ T cells sorted from blood, taken in a trial of the OX40 agonist ivuxolimab. All receptors come from an adult with an advanced solid tumor such as melanoma, head and neck, liver or kidney cancer.

This sequence joins TRBV9 and TRBJ1-2, with a possible D match to TRBD1 (5 bases). In germline, CDR1 is SGDLS, CDR2 YYNGEE. Trimming cost V 2 bases and J 8 bases, with 10 bases left between them. The CDR3 is made up of 12 amino acids. CDR3 protein: CASSVQGGGYTF. As DNA, the CDR3 is TGTGCCAGCAGCGTCCAGGGCGGGGGCTACACCTTC.

This clone was picked up one time. The V call is TRBV5-8, the J call TRBJ2-1; D unclear. CDR1 is SGHTS, CDR2 YDEGEE, per germline. The V and J ends lost 2 bases and 0 bases respectively, with 9 bases between them. The CDR3 runs 15 residues. CDR3 in amino acids: CASSLIGNSYNEQFF. The CDR3 nucleotides are TGTGCCAGCAGCTTAATAGGGAACTCCTACAATGAGCAGTTCTTC.

This clone was detected a few times. The chain uses TRBV14 and TRBJ2-1; TRBD2 matches 9 bases. The V segment lost 2 bases and the J segment 7 bases; nucleotides outside the gene matches: 6. The germline gives CDR1 SGHDN, CDR2 FVKESK. There are 15 residues in the CDR3. CDR3 amino acids: CASSQRGRASNEQFF. As DNA, the CDR3 is TGTGCCAGCAGCCAACGCGGGAGGGCCTCGAATGAGCAGTTCTTC.

The sample holds one count of this clone. V usage is TRBV2 and J usage is TRBJ1-1; no clear D. The germline V gene has CDR1 SNHLY and CDR2 FYNNEI. V gave up 6 bases and J gave up 3 bases, with 20 bases separating them. CDR3 length equals 16 residues. CDR3 region: CASSDDGILKDTEAFF. The CDR3 nucleotides are TGTGCCAGCAGCGATGATGGCATCCTAAAGGACACTGAAGCTTTCTTT.

This chain links TRBV10-3 with TRBJ2-2; 9 nucleotides match TRBD1. The V gene's germline CDR1 is ENHRY and CDR2 SYGVKD. J lost 3 bases, V lost 8 bases, and 7 bases had no gene match. The CDR3 sequence is 15 residues long. CDR3 protein: CAIGDRVRYTGELFF. The DNA for the CDR3 is TGTGCCATCGGGGACAGGGTGCGGTACACCGGGGAGCTGTTTTTT.

The genes are TRBV7-9 and TRBJ2-5, with TRBD2 as a possible D gene (6 bases). This CDR3 has 13 amino acids. The germline V gene has CDR1 SEHNR and CDR2 FQNEAQ (reference sequence). Deletions cut 5 bases from V and 3 bases from J, with 10 bases between. Written as DNA, the CDR3 is TGTGCCAGCAGCCCTTGGGGGGAAGAGACCCAGTACTTC. The encoded protein is CASSPWGEETQYF.

This chain joins TRBV5-4 and TRBJ1-2, with a possible D match to TRBD1 (6 bases). This CDR3 contains 14 residues. The germline V and J ends were trimmed by 3 bases and 0 bases, with 9 bases remaining between them. Germline assignment: CDR1 SGHNT and CDR2 YYREEE (reference sequence). The CDR3 spells CASSSRTANYGYTF. In DNA, the CDR3 is TGTGCCAGCAGCTCACGGACAGCTAACTATGGCTACACCTTC.

The V call is TRBV9, the J call TRBJ2-6; no definite D call. Looked up from germline, CDR1 is SGDLS and CDR2 is YYNGEE. V dropped 0 bases and J dropped 4 bases, with 14 bases sitting between them. This CDR3 has 17 residues. The CDR3 here is CASSVADGWSGANVLTF. Here the CDR3 DNA reads TGTGCCAGCAGCGTAGCTGACGGCTGGTCGGGGGCCAACGTCCTGACTTTC. The variable domain in full, completed from reference TRBV9 and TRBJ2-6, reads DSGVTQTPKHLITATGQRVTLRCSPRSGDLSVYWYQQSLDQGLQFLIQYYNGEERAKGNILERFSAQQFPDLHSELNLSSLELGDSALYFCASSVADGWSGANVLTFGAGSRLTVL.

The chain uses TRBV19 and TRBJ1-4; D remains unclear. The CDR3 has 13 residues. V was shortened by 7 bases and J by 5 bases, with 11 bases between the two germline ends. In germline, CDR1 is LNHDA, CDR2 SQIVND (reference sequence). CDR3 sequence: CASIGPQNEKLFF. CDR3 coding DNA: TGTGCCAGTATTGGGCCACAAAATGAAAAACTGTTTTTT.

The chain joins TRBV28 to TRBJ2-5, with D possibly being TRBD1 or TRBD2 (6 bases each). V was clipped by 3 bases and J by 5 bases, with 13 bases between them. Germline V CDR1 and CDR2: MDHEN, SYDVKM. This CDR3 spans 14 amino acids. CDR3 in DNA: TGTGCCAGCAGTTTGAGACTAGGGGGGGAGACCCAGTACTTC. Translation: CASSLRLGGETQYF.

The chain has TRBV13 and TRBJ2-1, with 9 bases aligning to TRBD2. Germline V lookup: CDR1 PRHDT, CDR2 FYEKMQ (reference sequence). The CDR3 has 16 amino acids. V lost 3 bases and J lost 1; bases outside the gene matches: 4. CDR3 DNA sequence: TGTGCCAGCAGCTTCAGTAGCGGGAGTTCCTACAATGAGCAGTTCTTC. Amino acid sequence: CASSFSSGSSYNEQFF.

This clone was observed a few times. This chain connects TRBV2 to TRBJ1-5; TRBD1 agrees at 9 bases. Germline CDR1 is SNHLY and CDR2 is FYNNEI. This CDR3 spans 14 amino acids. V dropped 4 bases and J dropped 7; count of bases not matched to a gene: 5. CDR3 nucleotide sequence: TGTGCCAGCAGTGGTGGGACAGGGTTACAGCCCCAGCATTTT. Translating it yields CASSGGTGLQPQHF.

This chain uses TRBV5-1 with TRBJ2-5; D possibly uses TRBD1 or TRBD2 (5 bases each). V lost 0 bases to trimming and J lost 8 bases, with 17 bases between them. Germline V gene sequence: CDR1 SGHRS, CDR2 YFSETQ. This CDR3 contains 15 residues. This CDR3 is CASSLAGTPLDTQYF. DNA for the CDR3: TGCGCCAGCAGCTTGGCCGGGACGCCCTTAGACACCCAGTACTTC. Full variable domain (missing parts from reference TRBV5-1 and TRBJ2-5): KAGVTQTPRYLIKTRGQQVTLSCSPISGHRSVSWYQQTPGQGLQFLFEYFSETQRNKGNFPGRFSGRQFSNSRSEMNVSTLELGDSALYLCASSLAGTPLDTQYFGPGTRLLVL.

V gene TRBV9 combines with J gene TRBJ2-5, with 7 bases lining up with TRBD1. V lost 4 bases to trimming and J lost 1 base; unmatched junction nucleotides: 7. This CDR3 is built from 15 residues. Germline CDR1 and CDR2: SGDLS and YYNGEE. CDR3: CASSQGQVLQETQYF. The CDR3 DNA follows: TGTGCCAGCAGCCAAGGACAGGTACTCCAAGAGACCCAGTACTTC.

This sequence joins TRBV10-3 and TRBJ2-2; D is unresolved. CDR1 ENHRY and CDR2 SYGVKD come from the germline V gene. Trimming removed 2 bases from V and 5 bases from J, with 9 bases in between. The length of the CDR3 is 14 residues. DNA for the CDR3: TGTGCCATCAGTGAGGAGACACCTACCGGGGAGCTGTTTTTT. It yields the protein CAISEETPTGELFF.

V usage is TRBV14 and J usage is TRBJ2-7; 9 bases fit TRBD1. The CDR3 contains 15 residues. The J segment lost 3 bases and the V segment lost 4 bases, leaving 7 bases of the junction unmatched. Germline-derived CDR1 and CDR2 are SGHDN and FVKESK. The CDR3 nucleotides read TGTGCCAGCAGCCCCCTCCGGGGACAGGGCTACGAGCAGTACTTC. This translates into CASSPLRGQGYEQYF.

This chain joins TRBV18 and TRBJ2-7; possibly TRBD2 for D (6 bases). The V and J ends lost 6 bases and 2 bases respectively, with 17 bases between them. The CDR3 loop spans 15 amino acids. Germline CDR1 is KGHSH and CDR2 is LQKENI. This CDR3 reads CASSPPDTGAYEQYF. For the CDR3, the DNA is TGTGCCAGCTCCCCCCCGGACACGGGGGCCTACGAGCAGTACTTC.

V gene TRBV7-9 combines with J gene TRBJ2-1; 7 positions agree with TRBD2. Germline CDR1 is SEHNR and CDR2 is FQNEAQ (reference sequence). The CDR3 spans 16 residues. Trimming at V came to 1 base and at J to 2 bases, leaving 5 bases not matched to a gene. For the CDR3, the DNA is TGTGCCAGCAGCTTAGGGGGCGGGGGACCCTACAATGAGCAGTTCTTC. Translation: CASSLGGGGPYNEQFF.

The chain joins TRBV7-8 to TRBJ2-5; 9 nucleotides align to TRBD2. The V and J ends lost 5 bases and 1 base, in that order; junction bases with no gene match: 2. CDR1 and CDR2 (germline): SGHVS, FQNEAQ. This CDR3 has 14 residues. This CDR3 reads CASSPTSGQETQYF. Here the CDR3 DNA reads TGTGCCAGCAGCCCGACTAGCGGCCAAGAGACCCAGTACTTC. Variable domain in full (rest from reference TRBV7-8 and TRBJ2-5): GAGVSQSPRYKVAKRGQDVALRCDPISGHVSLFWYQQALGQGPEFLTYFQNEAQLDKSGLPSDRFFAERPEGSVSTLKIQRTQQEDSAVYLCASSPTSGQETQYFGPGTRLLVL.

This clone showed up just a few times. The V call is TRBV5-4, the J call TRBJ2-1; D perhaps matches TRBD2 (6 bases). The CDR3 is 16 amino acids. Trimming removed 4 bases at V and 6 bases at J, with 20 bases between. The germline CDR1 and CDR2 sequences are SGHNT and YYREEE (reference sequence). As DNA, the CDR3 is TGTGCCAGCAGCCAAGGGGCAGTTTCGGGAGCCAATGAGCAGTTCTTC. It is translated as CASSQGAVSGANEQFF.

As regards this clone: This may stem from a read error, because a much larger clone lies one nucleotide away. Other nucleotide sequences in the sample specify the same CDR3. The rearrangement links TRBV11-3 to TRBJ1-1; D gene ambiguous. This CDR3 is built from 13 residues. From germline, CDR1 is SGHNT and CDR2 YENEEA. With 3 bases removed from V and 5 bases from J, the gap between germline ends came to 10 bases. CDR3 sequence (DNA): TGTGCCAGCAGCTTGGGATTGGGGACTGAAGCTTTCTTT. Translating it yields CASSLGLGTEAFF.

The J gene is TRBJ2-5, the V gene TRBV7-9, with 12 bases aligning to TRBD2. Germline lookup yields CDR1 SEHNR and CDR2 FQNEAQ (reference sequence). The CDR3 is 17 residues long. V shed 3 bases, J shed 1 base, and the junction held 6 bases outside the gene matches. The DNA of the CDR3 is TGTGCCAGCAGCTTGCCCCGACTAGCGGGGGTCCAAGAGACCCAGTACTTC. Translated, it gives CASSLPRLAGVQETQYF.

By proportion, this clone is large (0.1 to 1%). The genes are TRBV28 and TRBJ2-7, with D hard to call. CDR3 length: 14 residues. V was cut by 2 bases and J by 2 bases, with 10 bases left in between. CDR1 and CDR2 from the germline V gene are MDHEN and SYDVKM. The CDR3 bases are TGTGCCAGCAGTTTACCCCAGGCGGCCTACGAGCAGTACTTC. It specifies CASSLPQAAYEQYF.

The chain joins TRBV7-7 to TRBJ2-1, with D perhaps matching TRBD2 (5 bases). V shed 1 base and J shed 0 bases, with 7 bases lying between them. The CDR3 spans 15 residues. The germline V gene has CDR1 SSHAT and CDR2 FNYEAQ (reference sequence). The CDR3: CASSLGSVSYNEQFF. The DNA for the CDR3 is TGTGCCAGCAGCTTAGGTAGCGTCTCCTACAATGAGCAGTTCTTC.

The V call is TRBV7-9, the J call TRBJ1-1, with D uncertain. The CDR3 is made up of 16 amino acids. In germline, CDR1 is SEHNR, CDR2 FQNEAQ (reference sequence). V lost 0 bases to trimming and J lost 3 bases, with 14 bases between them. CDR3 amino acids: CASSLALEGVHTEAFF. As DNA, the CDR3 is TGTGCCAGCAGCTTAGCGCTGGAGGGTGTACACACTGAAGCTTTCTTT.

This chain connects TRBV5-4 to TRBJ2-5; D is possibly TRBD2 (7 bases). This CDR3 spans 14 amino acids. Germline-derived CDR1 and CDR2 are SGHNT and YYREEE (reference sequence). Deletions cut 1 base from V and 1 base from J, with 8 bases between. CDR3 DNA: TGTGCCAGCAGCTTGAGGGGGGGCCAAGAGACCCAGTACTTC. Translated: CASSLRGGQETQYF.

The chain recombines TRBV5-6 with TRBJ2-3; D gene ambiguous. V lost 4 bases and J lost 2, with 8 bases in between. The CDR3 is 13 amino acids. The germline V gene has CDR1 SGHDT and CDR2 YYEEEE. CDR3: CASSRNPTDTQYF. CDR3 sequence (DNA): TGTGCCAGCAGCAGGAACCCCACAGATACGCAGTATTTT.

This clone came up a few times. CDR3 residues: CASSISPPGLYGYTF. The CDR3 DNA follows: TGTGCCAGCAGTATCAGTCCTCCAGGGTTGTATGGCTACACCTTC. The chain employs TRBV28 and TRBJ1-2, with D perhaps matching TRBD1 (5 bases). Germline V gene sequence: CDR1 MDHEN, CDR2 SYDVKM. The CDR3 contains 15 residues. Trimming pared 5 bases from V and 5 bases from J, leaving 18 bases between.

The chain carries TRBV2 and TRBJ2-2, with D perhaps TRBD2 (5 bases). The CDR3 sequence is 11 residues long. V was clipped by 11 bases and J by 7 bases, with 11 bases between them. Per germline, CDR1 SNHLY and CDR2 FYNNEI. CDR3 amino acids: CAGRGYGELFF. In nucleotides, the CDR3 is TGTGCCGGGAGAGGGTACGGGGAGCTGTTTTTT.

V and J are TRBV11-2 and TRBJ1-4; D is unclear. The CDR3 is 12 amino acids. The germline V gene has CDR1 SGHAT and CDR2 FQNNGV. V was pared by 8 bases and J by 7 bases, with 11 bases between. The CDR3 loop reads CASGQLGEKLFF. The CDR3 region has the DNA TGTGCCAGCGGTCAACTTGGTGAAAAACTGTTTTTT.